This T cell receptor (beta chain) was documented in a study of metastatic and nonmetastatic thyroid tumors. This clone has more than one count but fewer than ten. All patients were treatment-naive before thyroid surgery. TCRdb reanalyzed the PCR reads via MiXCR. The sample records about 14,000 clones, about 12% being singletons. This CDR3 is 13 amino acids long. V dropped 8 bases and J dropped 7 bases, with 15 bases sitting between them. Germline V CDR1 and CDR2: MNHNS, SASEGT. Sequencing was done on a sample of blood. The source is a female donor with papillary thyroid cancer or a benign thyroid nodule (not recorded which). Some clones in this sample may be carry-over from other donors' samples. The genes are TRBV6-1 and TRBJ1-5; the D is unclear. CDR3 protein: CASSTVGSQPQHF. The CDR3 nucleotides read TGTGCCAGCTCCACAGTGGGTAGCCAGCCCCAGCATTTT.